This T cell receptor beta chain was observed in a study of radiation and T cells in renal cell carcinoma. This table comes from immunoSEQ multiplex PCR, and its TCRdb copy is limited to in-frame clones, with some not included. The sample shows some 8,000 clones, less than 70% of them seen only once. The germline CDR1 and CDR2 sequences are SGHVS and FNYEAQ. With 6 bases removed from V and 2 bases from J, the gap between germline ends came to 4 bases. The CDR3 has 11 amino acids. Treatment: treatment-naive control, cytoreductive nephrectomy. The patient's renal cell carcinoma had clear cell pathology. The material sequenced was tumor tissue, taken from a patient whose treatment was nephrectomy without radiotherapy. The clonotype comes from a man between 60 and 70 years old with renal cell carcinoma. The chain is built from TRBV7-6 and TRBJ2-5, with no clear D. The CDR3 loop reads CASSFQETQYF. The CDR3 DNA reads TGTGCCAGCAGTTTTCAAGAGACCCAGTACTTC.